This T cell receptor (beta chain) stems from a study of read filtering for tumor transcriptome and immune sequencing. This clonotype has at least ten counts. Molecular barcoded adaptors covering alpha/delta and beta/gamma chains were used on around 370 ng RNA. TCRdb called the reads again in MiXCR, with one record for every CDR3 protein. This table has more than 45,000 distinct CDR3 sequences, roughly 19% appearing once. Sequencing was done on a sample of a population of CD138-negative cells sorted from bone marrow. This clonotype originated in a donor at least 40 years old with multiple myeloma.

CDR3 DNA sequence: TGTGCCAGCAGTTTGGTGGTTTCCTCTGGAAACACCATATATTTT. Its protein is CASSLVVSSGNTIYF. V gene TRBV12-3 or TRBV12-4 combines with J gene TRBJ1-3, with no clear D. The CDR3 sequence is 15 residues long. V lost 3 bases and J 0 bases, leaving 9 bases between the germline ends.